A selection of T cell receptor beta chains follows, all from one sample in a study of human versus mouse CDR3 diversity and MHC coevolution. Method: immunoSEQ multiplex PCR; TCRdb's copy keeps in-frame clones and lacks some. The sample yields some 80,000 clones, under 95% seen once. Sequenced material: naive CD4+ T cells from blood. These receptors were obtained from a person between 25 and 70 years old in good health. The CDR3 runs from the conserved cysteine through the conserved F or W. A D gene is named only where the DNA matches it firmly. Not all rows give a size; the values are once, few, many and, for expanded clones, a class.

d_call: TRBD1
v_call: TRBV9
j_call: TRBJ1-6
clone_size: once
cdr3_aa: CASSGSGTGNNSPLHF
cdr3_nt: TGTGCCAGCAGTGGATCCGGGACAGGCAATAATTCACCCCTCCACTTT

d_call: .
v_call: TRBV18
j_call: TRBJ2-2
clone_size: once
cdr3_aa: CASSPYWRGNTGELFF
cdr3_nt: TGTGCCAGCTCACCGTACTGGAGGGGGAACACCGGGGAGCTGTTTTTT

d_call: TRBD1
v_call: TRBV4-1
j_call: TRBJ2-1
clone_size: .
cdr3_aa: CASSQGGQSSYNEQFF
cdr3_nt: TGCGCCAGCAGCCAAGGGGGACAGAGCTCCTACAATGAGCAGTTCTTC

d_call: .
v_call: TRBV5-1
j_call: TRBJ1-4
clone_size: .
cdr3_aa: CASNLTWYQASATNEKLFF
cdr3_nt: TGCGCCAGCAACCTTACTTGGTATCAGGCATCAGCAACTAATGAAAAACTGTTTTTT

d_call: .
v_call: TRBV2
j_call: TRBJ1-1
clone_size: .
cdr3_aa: CASTGQLGNTEAFF
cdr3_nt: TGTGCCAGCACAGGGCAACTCGGAAACACTGAAGCTTTCTTT

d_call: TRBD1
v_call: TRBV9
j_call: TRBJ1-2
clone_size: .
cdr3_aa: CASSDPGQGDGYTF
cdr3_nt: TGTGCCAGCAGCGATCCGGGACAGGGTGATGGCTACACCTTC

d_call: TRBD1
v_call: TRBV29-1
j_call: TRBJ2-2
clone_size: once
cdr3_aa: CTIPNQGQTSRTGELFF
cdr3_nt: TGCACTATTCCGAACCAGGGACAGACAAGCCGAACCGGGGAGCTGTTTTTT

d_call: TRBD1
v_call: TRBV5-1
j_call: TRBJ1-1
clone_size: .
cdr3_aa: CASSFGDRENTEAFF
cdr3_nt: TGCGCCAGCAGCTTCGGGGACAGAGAGAACACTGAAGCTTTCTTT

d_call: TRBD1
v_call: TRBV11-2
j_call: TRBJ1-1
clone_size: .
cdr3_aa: CASSKDRGTEAFF
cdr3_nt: TGTGCCAGCAGCAAAGACAGGGGGACTGAAGCTTTCTTT

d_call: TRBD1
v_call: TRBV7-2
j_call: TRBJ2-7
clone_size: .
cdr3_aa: CASSQGTGLSEQYF
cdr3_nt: TGTGCCAGCAGCCAAGGGACAGGGCTAAGCGAGCAGTACTTC

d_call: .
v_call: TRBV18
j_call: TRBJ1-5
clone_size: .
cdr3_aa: CASSPGQHNQPQHF
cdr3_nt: TGTGCCAGCTCACCCGGACAGCACAATCAGCCCCAGCATTTT

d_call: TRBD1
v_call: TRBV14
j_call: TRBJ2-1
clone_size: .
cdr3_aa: CASSQRAGTGGVLSSYNEQFF
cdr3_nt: TGTGCCAGCAGCCAACGTGCCGGGACAGGGGGCGTTCTGAGCTCCTACAATGAGCAGTTCTTC

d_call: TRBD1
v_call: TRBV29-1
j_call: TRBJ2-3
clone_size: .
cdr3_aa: CSASRQGALDTQYF
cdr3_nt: TGCAGCGCCTCCCGACAGGGGGCCTTAGATACGCAGTATTTT

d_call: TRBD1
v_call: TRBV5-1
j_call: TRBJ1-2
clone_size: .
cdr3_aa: CASSNGQGYGYTF
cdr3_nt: TGCGCCAGCAGCAACGGACAGGGCTATGGCTACACCTTC

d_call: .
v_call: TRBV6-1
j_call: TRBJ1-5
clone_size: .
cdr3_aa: CASSGHGTHTKGNQPQHF
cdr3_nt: TGTGCCAGCAGTGGCCACGGGACACATACTAAAGGCAATCAGCCCCAGCATTTT